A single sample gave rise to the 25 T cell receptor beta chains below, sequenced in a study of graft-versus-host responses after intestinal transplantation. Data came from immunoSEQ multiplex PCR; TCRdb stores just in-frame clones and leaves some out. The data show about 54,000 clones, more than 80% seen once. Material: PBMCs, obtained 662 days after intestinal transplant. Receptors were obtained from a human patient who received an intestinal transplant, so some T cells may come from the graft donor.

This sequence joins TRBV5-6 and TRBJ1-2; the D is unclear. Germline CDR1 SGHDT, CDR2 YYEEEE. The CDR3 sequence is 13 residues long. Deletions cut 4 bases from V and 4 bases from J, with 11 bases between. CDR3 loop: CASSPKDLYGYTF. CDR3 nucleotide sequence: TGTGCCAGCAGCCCCAAGGACCTCTATGGCTACACCTTC.

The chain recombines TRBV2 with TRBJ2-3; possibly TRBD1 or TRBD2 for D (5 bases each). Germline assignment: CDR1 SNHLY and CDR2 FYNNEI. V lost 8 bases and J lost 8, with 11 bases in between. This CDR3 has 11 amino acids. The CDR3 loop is CASGDPGTQYF. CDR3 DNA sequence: TGTGCCAGCGGGGACCCCGGTACGCAGTATTTT. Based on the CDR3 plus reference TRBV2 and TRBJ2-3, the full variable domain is EPEVTQTPSHQVTQMGQEVILRCVPISNHLYFYWYRQILGQKVEFLVSFYNNEISEKSEIFDDQFSVERPDGSNFTLKIRSTKLEDSAMYFCASGDPGTQYFGPGTRLTVL.

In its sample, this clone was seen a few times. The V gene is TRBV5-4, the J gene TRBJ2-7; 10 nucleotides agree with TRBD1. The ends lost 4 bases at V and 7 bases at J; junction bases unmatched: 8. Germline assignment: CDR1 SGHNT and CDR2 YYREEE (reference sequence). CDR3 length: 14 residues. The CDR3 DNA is TGTGCCAGCAGCCCCGGGACAGGGGACAGGGAGCAGTACTTC. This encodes CASSPGTGDREQYF.

CDR3 loop: CATSSPLMIEAFF. The CDR3 bases are TGTGCCACCAGCAGTCCGCTGATGATTGAAGCTTTCTTT. The chain employs TRBV15 and TRBJ1-1, with unresolved D. Germline V lookup: CDR1 LNHNV, CDR2 YYDKDF (reference sequence). The CDR3 is made up of 13 amino acids. Trimming shortened V by 3 bases and J by 7 bases, and 12 bases separated the two germline ends.

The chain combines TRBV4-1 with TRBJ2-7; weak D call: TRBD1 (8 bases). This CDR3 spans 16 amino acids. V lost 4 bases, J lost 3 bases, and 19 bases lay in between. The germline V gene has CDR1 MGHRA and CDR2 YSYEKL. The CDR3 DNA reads TGCGCCAGCAGCCCCCTAACAGGGGGGGCCCTCTACGAGCAGTACTTC. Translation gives CASSPLTGGALYEQYF.

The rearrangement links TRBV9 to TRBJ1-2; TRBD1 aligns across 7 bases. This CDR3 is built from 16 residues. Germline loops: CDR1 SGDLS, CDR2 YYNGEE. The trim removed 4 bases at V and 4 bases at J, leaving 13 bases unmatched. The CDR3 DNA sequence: TGTGCCAGCAGCCCAGAGTCACAGGGGACTTTCTATGGCTACACCTTC. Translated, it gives CASSPESQGTFYGYTF.

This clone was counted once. The CDR3 is CASSSSQKLFF. Here the CDR3 DNA reads TGTGCCAGCAGTTCTTCACAAAAACTGTTTTTT. The chain employs TRBV6-5 and TRBJ1-4; D is undetermined. CDR1 and CDR2 from the germline V gene are MNHEY and SVGAGI. The CDR3 spans 11 residues. V was cut by 4 bases and J by 9 bases, with 6 bases left in between.

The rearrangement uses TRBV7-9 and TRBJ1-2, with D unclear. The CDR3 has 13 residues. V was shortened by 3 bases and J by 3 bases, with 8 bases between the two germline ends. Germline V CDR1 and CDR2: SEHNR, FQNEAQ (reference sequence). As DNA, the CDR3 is TGTGCCAGCAGCTTGAGCGGGGACTATGGCTACACCTTC. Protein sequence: CASSLSGDYGYTF. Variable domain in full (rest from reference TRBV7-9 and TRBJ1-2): DTGVSQNPRHKITKRGQNVTFRCDPISEHNRLYWYRQTLGQGPEFLTYFQNEAQLEKSRLLSDRFSAERPKGSFSTLEIQRTEQGDSAMYLCASSLSGDYGYTFGSGTRLTVV.

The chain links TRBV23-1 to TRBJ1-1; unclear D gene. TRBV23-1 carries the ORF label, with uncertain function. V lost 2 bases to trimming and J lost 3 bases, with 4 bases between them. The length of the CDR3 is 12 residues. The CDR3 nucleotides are TGCGCCAGCAGTCAACTATACACTGAAGCTTTCTTT. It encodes CASSQLYTEAFF.

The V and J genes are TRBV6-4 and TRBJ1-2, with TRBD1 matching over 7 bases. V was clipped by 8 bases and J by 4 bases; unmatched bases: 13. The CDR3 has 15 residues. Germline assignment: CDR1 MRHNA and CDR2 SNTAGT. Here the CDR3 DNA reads TGTGCCAGCTCCCCCGGTGACCAGGGGGGCTATGGCTACACCTTC. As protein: CASSPGDQGGYGYTF.

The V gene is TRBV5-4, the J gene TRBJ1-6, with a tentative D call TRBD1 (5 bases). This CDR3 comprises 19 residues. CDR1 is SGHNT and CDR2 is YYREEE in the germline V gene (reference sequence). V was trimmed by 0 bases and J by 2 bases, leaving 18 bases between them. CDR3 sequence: CASSLEGQLRAPYNSPLHF. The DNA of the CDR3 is TGTGCCAGCAGCTTGGAGGGGCAGTTAAGGGCCCCCTATAATTCACCCCTCCACTTT.

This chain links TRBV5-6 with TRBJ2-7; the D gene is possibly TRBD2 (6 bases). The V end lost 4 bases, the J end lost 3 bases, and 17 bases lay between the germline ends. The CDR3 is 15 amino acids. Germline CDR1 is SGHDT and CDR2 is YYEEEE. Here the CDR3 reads CASSTRGGFFYEQYF. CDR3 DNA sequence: TGTGCCAGCAGCACACGTGGAGGGTTTTTCTACGAGCAGTACTTC.

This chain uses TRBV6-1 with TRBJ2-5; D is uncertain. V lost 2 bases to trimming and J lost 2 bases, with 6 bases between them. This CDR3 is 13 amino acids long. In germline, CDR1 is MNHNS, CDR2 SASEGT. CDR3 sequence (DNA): TGTGCCAGCAGTGAATTCCGGCAAGAGACCCAGTACTTC. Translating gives CASSEFRQETQYF.

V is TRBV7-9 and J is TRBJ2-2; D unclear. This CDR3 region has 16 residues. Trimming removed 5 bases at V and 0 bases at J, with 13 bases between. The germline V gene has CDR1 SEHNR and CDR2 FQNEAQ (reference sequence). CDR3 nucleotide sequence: TGTGCCAGCAGCCCTCTTCTATTCGCGAACACCGGGGAGCTGTTTTTT. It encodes CASSPLLFANTGELFF. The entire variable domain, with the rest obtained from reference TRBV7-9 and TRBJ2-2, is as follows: DTGVSQNPRHKITKRGQNVTFRCDPISEHNRLYWYRQTLGQGPEFLTYFQNEAQLEKSRLLSDRFSAERPKGSFSTLEIQRTEQGDSAMYLCASSPLLFANTGELFFGEGSRLTVL.

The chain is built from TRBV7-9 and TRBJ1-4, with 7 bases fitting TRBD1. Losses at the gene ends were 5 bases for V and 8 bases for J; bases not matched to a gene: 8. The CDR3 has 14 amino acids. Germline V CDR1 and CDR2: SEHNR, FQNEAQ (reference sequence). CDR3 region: CASSTEGAEEKLFF. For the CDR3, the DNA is TGTGCCAGCAGCACAGAGGGGGCGGAGGAAAAACTGTTTTTT.

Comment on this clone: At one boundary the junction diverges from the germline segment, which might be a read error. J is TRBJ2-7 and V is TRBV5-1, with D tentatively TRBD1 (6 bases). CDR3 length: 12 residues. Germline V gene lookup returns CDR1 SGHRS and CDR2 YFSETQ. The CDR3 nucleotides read TGCGCCAGCAGCTTGGAGGGGACAATTTGGGACTTC. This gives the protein CASSLEGTIWDF.

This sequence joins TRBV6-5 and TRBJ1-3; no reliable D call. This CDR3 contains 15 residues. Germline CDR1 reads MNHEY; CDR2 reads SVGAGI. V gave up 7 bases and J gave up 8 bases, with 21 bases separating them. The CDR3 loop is CASKLNLPTTDTIYF. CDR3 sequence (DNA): TGTGCCAGCAAGCTGAATCTACCGACGACGGACACCATATATTTT.

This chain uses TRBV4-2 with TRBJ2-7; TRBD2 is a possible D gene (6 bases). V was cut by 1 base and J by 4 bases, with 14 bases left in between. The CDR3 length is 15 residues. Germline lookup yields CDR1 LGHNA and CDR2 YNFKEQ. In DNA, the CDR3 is TGTGCCAGCAGCCAAGGTTTGCGGGGTAGTTACGAGCAGTACTTC. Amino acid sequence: CASSQGLRGSYEQYF.

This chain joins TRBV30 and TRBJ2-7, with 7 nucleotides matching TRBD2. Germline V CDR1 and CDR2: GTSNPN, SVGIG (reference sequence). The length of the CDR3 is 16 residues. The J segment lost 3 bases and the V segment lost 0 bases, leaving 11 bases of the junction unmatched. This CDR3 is CAWSVPPFGRIYEQYF. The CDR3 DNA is TGTGCCTGGAGTGTACCTCCCTTCGGGAGGATCTACGAGCAGTACTTC.

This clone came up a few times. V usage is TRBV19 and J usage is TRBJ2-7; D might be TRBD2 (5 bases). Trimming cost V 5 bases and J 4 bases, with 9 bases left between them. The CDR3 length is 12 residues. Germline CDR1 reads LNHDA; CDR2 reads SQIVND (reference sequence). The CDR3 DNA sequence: TGTGCCAGTAGTGCTCGGGGTTACGAGCAGTACTTC. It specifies CASSARGYEQYF.

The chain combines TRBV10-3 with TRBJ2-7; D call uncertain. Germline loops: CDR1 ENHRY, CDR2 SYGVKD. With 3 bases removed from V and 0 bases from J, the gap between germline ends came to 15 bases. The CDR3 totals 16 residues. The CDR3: CAISDPAKQSSYEQYF. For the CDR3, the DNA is TGTGCCATCAGTGACCCGGCTAAACAGTCCTCCTACGAGCAGTACTTC.

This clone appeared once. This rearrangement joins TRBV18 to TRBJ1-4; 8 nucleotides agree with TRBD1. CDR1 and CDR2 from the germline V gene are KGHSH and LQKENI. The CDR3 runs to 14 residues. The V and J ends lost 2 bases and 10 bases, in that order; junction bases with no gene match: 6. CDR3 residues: CASSPGQGSGKLFF. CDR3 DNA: TGTGCCAGCTCACCAGGACAGGGCTCGGGAAAACTGTTTTTT.

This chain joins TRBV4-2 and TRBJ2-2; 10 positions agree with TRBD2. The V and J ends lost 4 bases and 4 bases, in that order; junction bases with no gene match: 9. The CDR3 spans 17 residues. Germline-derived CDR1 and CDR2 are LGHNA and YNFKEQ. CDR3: CASSPEASGGLTGELFF. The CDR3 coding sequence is TGTGCCAGCAGCCCCGAAGCTAGCGGGGGTCTCACCGGGGAGCTGTTTTTT.

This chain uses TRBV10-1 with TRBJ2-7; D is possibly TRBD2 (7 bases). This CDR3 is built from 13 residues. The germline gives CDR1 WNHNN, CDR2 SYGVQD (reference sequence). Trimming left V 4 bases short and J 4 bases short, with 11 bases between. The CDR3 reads CASSGGGRYEQYF. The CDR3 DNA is TGCGCCAGCAGTGGCGGGGGCCGATACGAGCAGTACTTC.

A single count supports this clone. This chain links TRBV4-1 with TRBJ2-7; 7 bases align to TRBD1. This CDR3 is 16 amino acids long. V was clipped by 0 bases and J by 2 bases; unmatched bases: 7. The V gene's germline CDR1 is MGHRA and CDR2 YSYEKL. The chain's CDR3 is CASSQDWAGGTYEQYF. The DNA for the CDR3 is TGCGCCAGCAGCCAAGATTGGGCAGGGGGTACCTACGAGCAGTACTTC.